Following are 28 T cell receptor beta chains from one sample sequenced in a study of cytotoxic CD8 clonotypes in ibrutinib-treated CLL. Profiling relied on immunoSEQ multiplex PCR, and the TCRdb table lists in-frame clones only, not all of them. The sample lists approximately 190,000 clones; roughly three quarters were seen once. The sequencing used PBMCs, collected after 12 months of ibrutinib treatment. Every receptor here comes from a human donor with chronic lymphocytic leukemia.

V gene TRBV28 combines with J gene TRBJ1-5; TRBD1 might be the D (5 bases). Germline V CDR1 and CDR2: MDHEN, SYDVKM. V was clipped by 6 bases and J by 3 bases, with 18 bases between them. The CDR3 totals 16 residues. In DNA, the CDR3 is TGTGCCAGCAGAGTTTGGGGGACGGGCCACAATCAGCCCCAGCATTTT. This translates into CASRVWGTGHNQPQHF.

This sequence joins TRBV11-2 and TRBJ2-7; TRBD2 matches 7 bases. From germline, CDR1 is SGHAT and CDR2 FQNNGV. The CDR3 has 15 amino acids. V shed 1 base, J shed 3 bases, and the junction held 6 bases outside the gene matches. CDR3: CASSLGGRDYYEQYF. The CDR3 bases are TGTGCCAGCAGCTTAGGGGGACGGGACTACTACGAGCAGTACTTC.

The gene calls are TRBV2 and TRBJ1-2, with D possibly matching TRBD1 (5 bases). Trimming took off 7 bases at V and 4 bases at J, with 10 bases between the two ends. This CDR3 region has 12 residues. The V gene's germline CDR1 is SNHLY and CDR2 FYNNEI. DNA for the CDR3: TGTGCCAGCATGCGGGGGTTCTATGGCTACACCTTC. It translates to CASMRGFYGYTF.

The V gene is TRBV10-3, the J gene TRBJ2-1; TRBD2 agrees at 11 bases. The CDR3 runs to 16 residues. With V trimmed by 6 bases and J by 6 bases, 10 bases remained unmatched. Germline CDR1 is ENHRY and CDR2 is SYGVKD. The CDR3 sequence: CAIRASGGPKTNEQFF. The CDR3 coding sequence is TGTGCCATCAGGGCTAGCGGGGGGCCGAAGACCAATGAGCAGTTCTTC.

Comment on this clone: Other DNA sequences in the sample encode the same CDR3. The gene calls are TRBV6-5 and TRBJ2-3; TRBD2 matches at 7 bases. In germline, CDR1 is MNHEY, CDR2 SVGAGI. This CDR3 is built from 16 residues. V shed 4 bases and J 0 bases; nucleotides not matched to a gene: 7. The CDR3 nucleotides read TGTGCCAGCAGTTCCTTGGGGGGGGGTAGCACAGATACGCAGTATTTT. The encoded protein is CASSSLGGGSTDTQYF.

The V gene is TRBV11-2, the J gene TRBJ2-1; D possibly corresponds to TRBD2 (6 bases). The CDR3 extends over 17 amino acids. V gave up 5 bases and J gave up 5 bases, with 22 bases separating them. From germline, CDR1 is SGHAT and CDR2 FQNNGV. The CDR3 DNA sequence: TGTGCCAGCAGCACCCAAGTGGGGGGTTTTGAGGACAATGAGCAGTTCTTC. Translation: CASSTQVGGFEDNEQFF.

This rearrangement joins TRBV6-6 to TRBJ2-3; D gene uncertain. With 1 base removed from V and 3 bases from J, the gap between germline ends came to 5 bases. The CDR3 runs to 13 residues. The germline CDR1 and CDR2 sequences are MNHNY and SVGAGI (reference sequence). The CDR3 region is CASSYWQTDTQYF. The CDR3, as DNA: TGTGCCAGCAGTTACTGGCAGACAGATACGCAGTATTTT.

To note about this clone: The sample has other DNA sequences that encode this CDR3 too. This chain connects TRBV19 to TRBJ2-1; D call uncertain. The CDR3 runs to 12 residues. Per the germline V gene, CDR1 is LNHDA and CDR2 is SQIVND (reference sequence). V was pared by 3 bases and J by 0 bases, with 0 bases between. For the CDR3, the DNA is TGTGCCAGTAGTATCTCCTACAATGAGCAGTTCTTC. Its translation: CASSISYNEQFF.

The rearrangement links TRBV13 to TRBJ2-5; 12 bases fit TRBD2. The CDR3 runs to 15 residues. J was trimmed by 5 bases and V by 0 bases; bases with no gene match: 1. Germline CDR1 and CDR2: PRHDT and FYEKMQ (reference sequence). CDR3 region: CASSLGLAGGETQYF. The CDR3 DNA reads as TGTGCCAGCAGCTTAGGCCTAGCGGGGGGGGAGACCCAGTACTTC.

This clone showed up many times. The V and J genes are TRBV7-9 and TRBJ2-1; D not resolved. Germline V gene sequence: CDR1 SEHNR, CDR2 FQNEAQ (reference sequence). V was pared by 1 base and J by 5 bases, with 3 bases between. CDR3 length equals 12 residues. The CDR3 protein is CASSLVNNEQFF. CDR3 in DNA: TGTGCCAGCAGCTTAGTGAACAATGAGCAGTTCTTC.

The V and J genes are TRBV6-1 and TRBJ1-5; D unresolved. Germline loops: CDR1 MNHNS, CDR2 SASEGT. Trimming stripped 8 bases from V and 6 bases from J, with 5 bases between. The CDR3 spans 10 residues. The CDR3 here is CASFCQPQHF. CDR3 coding DNA: TGTGCCAGCTTTTGTCAGCCCCAGCATTTT.

This clone was picked up a small number of times. The J gene is TRBJ2-3, the V gene TRBV5-1, with D perhaps assigned TRBD1 or TRBD2 (5 bases each). CDR3 length: 15 residues. Germline V gene sequence: CDR1 SGHRS, CDR2 YFSETQ. Trimming pared 3 bases from V and 0 bases from J, leaving 11 bases between. CDR3 in DNA: TGCGCCAGCAGCTCCGTTGGGGGAAGCACAGATACGCAGTATTTT. It specifies CASSSVGGSTDTQYF.

The CDR3 sequence: CAWSSRKLFF. CDR3 coding DNA: TGTGCCTGGAGTTCCCGAAAACTGTTTTTT. The chain combines TRBV30 with TRBJ1-4; D not certain. Germline CDR1 reads GTSNPN; CDR2 reads SVGIG (reference sequence). The germline V and J ends were trimmed by 2 bases and 10 bases, with 5 bases remaining between them. The length of the CDR3 is 10 residues.

This chain connects TRBV28 to TRBJ1-2, with D possibly matching TRBD1 (6 bases). The CDR3 is made up of 14 amino acids. Between the trimmed V and J ends, which lost 6 bases and 5 bases, there was a span of 16 bases. Per the germline V gene, CDR1 is MDHEN and CDR2 is SYDVKM. The chain's CDR3 is CASSPITGTYGYTF. CDR3 DNA sequence: TGTGCCAGCAGCCCAATAACAGGGACTTATGGCTACACCTTC.

This clone was counted a single time. The chain has TRBV7-9 and TRBJ1-2, with unresolved D. Germline values: CDR1 SEHNR, CDR2 FQNEAQ (reference sequence). The CDR3 has 13 residues. V was cut by 5 bases and J by 4 bases, with 11 bases left in between. The CDR3 DNA reads TGTGCCAGCAGCCCGCAAGGCCCCTATGGCTACACCTTC. Translating it yields CASSPQGPYGYTF. Combining the CDR3 with reference TRBV7-9 and TRBJ1-2 gives the whole variable domain DTGVSQNPRHKITKRGQNVTFRCDPISEHNRLYWYRQTLGQGPEFLTYFQNEAQLEKSRLLSDRFSAERPKGSFSTLEIQRTEQGDSAMYLCASSPQGPYGYTFGSGTRLTVV.

This chain uses TRBV7-9 with TRBJ1-4; D perhaps matches TRBD1 (6 bases). Germline V gene data show CDR1 as SEHNR and CDR2 as FQNEAQ (reference sequence). CDR3 length equals 16 residues. V lost 3 bases to trimming and J lost 2 bases, with 13 bases between them. The CDR3 DNA follows: TGTGCCAGCAGCTTGAGGGGGATCGGCACTAATGAAAAACTGTTTTTT. It is translated as CASSLRGIGTNEKLFF.

DNA for the CDR3: TGTGCCAGCAGTCTTACCCCGGGGCCCCAAGAGACCCAGTACTTC. This translates into CASSLTPGPQETQYF. The chain carries TRBV27 and TRBJ2-5; perhaps D is TRBD1 or TRBD2 (5 bases each). This CDR3 has 15 amino acids. Trimming cost V 5 bases and J 1 base, with 14 bases left between them. The germline V gene has CDR1 MNHEY and CDR2 SMNVEV (reference sequence).

The chain links TRBV11-2 to TRBJ2-7; D is unclear. Trimming took 5 bases from V and 5 from J, leaving 28 bases between them. The germline CDR1 and CDR2 sequences are SGHAT and FQNNGV. The CDR3 spans 18 residues. The CDR3 nucleotides are TGTGCCAGCAGCCCCAAGGGTGACTCTATCTTCGGACGCAACGAGCAGTACTTC. It codes for CASSPKGDSIFGRNEQYF.

This rearrangement joins TRBV7-9 to TRBJ1-2, with unresolved D. The V gene lost 2 bases and the J gene lost 1 base, with 8 bases spanning the gap. CDR3 size: 14 residues. CDR1 is SEHNR, CDR2 FQNEAQ, per germline (reference sequence). The CDR3 bases are TGTGCCAGCAGCTTAAGGGCGGGTAACTATGGCTACACCTTC. This codes for CASSLRAGNYGYTF.

The CDR3 loop reads CASSSGLGDYEQYF. The CDR3 nucleotides are TGTGCCAGCAGCTCAGGGTTAGGGGACTACGAGCAGTACTTC. The chain is built from TRBV7-8 and TRBJ2-7; possibly TRBD1 for D (5 bases). This CDR3 comprises 14 residues. V was shortened by 4 bases and J by 3 bases, with 13 bases between the two germline ends. CDR1 is SGHVS and CDR2 is FQNEAQ in the germline V gene.

The gene calls are TRBV6-5 and TRBJ2-7; D unresolved. The CDR3 extends over 15 amino acids. Germline CDR1 MNHEY, CDR2 SVGAGI. Trimming took 2 bases from V and 3 from J, leaving 14 bases between them. CDR3 sequence reads: CASSYVGYSHYEQYF. CDR3 DNA: TGTGCCAGCAGTTACGTGGGATACTCCCACTACGAGCAGTACTTC.

This rearrangement joins TRBV5-8 to TRBJ1-2; D not certain. V was clipped by 4 bases and J by 2 bases, with 9 bases between them. CDR1 and CDR2 from the germline V gene are SGHTS and YDEGEE. This CDR3 has 13 residues. CDR3 amino acids: CASSDFRNYGYTF. The CDR3 DNA is TGTGCCAGCAGCGACTTCCGGAACTATGGCTACACCTTC.

V is TRBV2 and J is TRBJ2-1, with 9 positions matching TRBD2. CDR3 size: 15 residues. Germline V lookup: CDR1 SNHLY, CDR2 FYNNEI. With 7 bases clipped from V and 8 bases from J, the junction kept 12 bases outside the gene matches. CDR3 bases: TGTGCCAGCAAACTAGCGGGCCCCAATAGGGATGAGCAGTTCTTC. It yields the protein CASKLAGPNRDEQFF. The full variable domain, completed using reference TRBV2 and TRBJ2-1, is EPEVTQTPSHQVTQMGQEVILRCVPISNHLYFYWYRQILGQKVEFLVSFYNNEISEKSEIFDDQFSVERPDGSNFTLKIRSTKLEDSAMYFCASKLAGPNRDEQFFGPGTRLTVL.

The chain links TRBV29-1 to TRBJ2-5; 7 bases are a match to TRBD2. This CDR3 comprises 14 residues. Per the germline V gene, CDR1 is SQVTM and CDR2 is ANQGSEA. V dropped 4 bases and J dropped 1; count of bases not matched to a gene: 6. Here the CDR3 DNA reads TGCAGCGTTGTGGCGGGAGAGGGCCAAGAGACCCAGTACTTC. Translation gives CSVVAGEGQETQYF.

This clone showed up just a few times. The chain carries TRBV2 and TRBJ2-7; D unresolved. The CDR3 is 11 amino acids. V was clipped by 2 bases and J by 6 bases, with 5 bases between them. Germline V gene data show CDR1 as SNHLY and CDR2 as FYNNEI. CDR3 sequence reads: CASSETLEQYF. CDR3 DNA: TGTGCCAGCAGTGAAACACTCGAGCAGTACTTC.

The CDR3: CASPSRLGQYF. CDR3 DNA sequence: TGTGCCAGTCCCTCCAGATTGGGGCAGTACTTC. V and J are TRBV19 and TRBJ2-7; D uncertain. CDR3 length equals 11 residues. The germline gives CDR1 LNHDA, CDR2 SQIVND (reference sequence). V was cut by 8 bases and J by 9 bases, with 14 bases left in between.

V usage is TRBV6-6 and J usage is TRBJ1-5; D is perhaps TRBD1 (6 bases). Germline-derived CDR1 and CDR2 are MNHNY and SVGAGI (reference sequence). V dropped 7 bases and J dropped 5 bases, with 15 bases sitting between them. The length of the CDR3 is 14 residues. Written as DNA, the CDR3 is TGTGCCAGCAATAGCGGGACATTCGATCAGCCCCAGCATTTT. Protein sequence: CASNSGTFDQPQHF.

The chain employs TRBV11-2 and TRBJ2-5, with D uncertain. CDR3 length equals 16 residues. V was clipped by 7 bases and J by 5 bases, with 23 bases between them. Germline V CDR1 and CDR2: SGHAT, FQNNGV. CDR3 region: CASKGKIGWGEETQYF. As DNA, the CDR3 is TGTGCCAGCAAGGGCAAAATAGGCTGGGGTGAGGAGACCCAGTACTTC. Full variable domain (rest looked up from reference TRBV11-2 and TRBJ2-5): EAGVAQSPRYKIIEKRQSVAFWCNPISGHATLYWYQQILGQGPKLLIQFQNNGVVDDSQLPKDRFSAERLKGVDSTLKIQPAKLEDSAVYLCASKGKIGWGEETQYFGPGTRLLVL.